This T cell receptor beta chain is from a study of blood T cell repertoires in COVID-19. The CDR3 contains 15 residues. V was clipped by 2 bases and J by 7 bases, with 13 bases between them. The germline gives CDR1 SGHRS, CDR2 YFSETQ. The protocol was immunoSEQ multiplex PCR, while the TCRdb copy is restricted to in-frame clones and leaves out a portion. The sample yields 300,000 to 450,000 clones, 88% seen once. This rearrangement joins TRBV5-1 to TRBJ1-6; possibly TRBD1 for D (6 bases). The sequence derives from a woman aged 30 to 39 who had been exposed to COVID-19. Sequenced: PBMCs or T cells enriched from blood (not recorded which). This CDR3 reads CASSFGAGENSPLHF. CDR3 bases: TGCGCCAGCAGCTTTGGGGCAGGGGAAAATTCACCCCTCCACTTT.